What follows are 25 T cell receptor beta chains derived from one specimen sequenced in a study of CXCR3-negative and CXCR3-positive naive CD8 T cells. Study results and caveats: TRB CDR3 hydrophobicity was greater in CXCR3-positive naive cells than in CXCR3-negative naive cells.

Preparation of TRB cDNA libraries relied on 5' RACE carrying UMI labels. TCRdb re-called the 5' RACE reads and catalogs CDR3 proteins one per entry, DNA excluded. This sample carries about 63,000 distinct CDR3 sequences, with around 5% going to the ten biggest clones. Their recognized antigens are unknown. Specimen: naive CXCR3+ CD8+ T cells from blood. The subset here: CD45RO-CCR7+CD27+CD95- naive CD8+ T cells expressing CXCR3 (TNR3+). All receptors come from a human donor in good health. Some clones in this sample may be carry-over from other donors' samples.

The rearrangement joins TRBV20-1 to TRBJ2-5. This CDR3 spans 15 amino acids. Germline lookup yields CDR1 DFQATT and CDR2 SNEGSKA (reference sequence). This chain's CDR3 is CSAREVTSGIETQYF.

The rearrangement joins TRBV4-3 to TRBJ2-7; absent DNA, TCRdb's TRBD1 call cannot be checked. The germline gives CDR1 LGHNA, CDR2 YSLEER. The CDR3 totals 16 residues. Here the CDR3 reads CASSPRWGGVSYEQYF.

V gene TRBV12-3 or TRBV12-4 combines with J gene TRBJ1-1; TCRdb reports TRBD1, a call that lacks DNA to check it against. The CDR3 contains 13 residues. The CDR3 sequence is CASSFPGNTEAFF.

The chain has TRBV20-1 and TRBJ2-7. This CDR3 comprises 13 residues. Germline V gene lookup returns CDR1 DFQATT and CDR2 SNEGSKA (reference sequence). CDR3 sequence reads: CSARDTSSYEQYF.

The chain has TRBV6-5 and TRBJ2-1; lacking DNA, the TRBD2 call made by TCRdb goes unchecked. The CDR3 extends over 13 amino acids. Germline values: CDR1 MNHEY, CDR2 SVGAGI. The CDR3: CASSYREHNEQFF.

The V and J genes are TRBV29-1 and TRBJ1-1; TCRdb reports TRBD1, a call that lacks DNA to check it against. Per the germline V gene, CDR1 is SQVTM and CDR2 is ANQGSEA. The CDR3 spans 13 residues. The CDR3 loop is CSALRQGVTEAFF.

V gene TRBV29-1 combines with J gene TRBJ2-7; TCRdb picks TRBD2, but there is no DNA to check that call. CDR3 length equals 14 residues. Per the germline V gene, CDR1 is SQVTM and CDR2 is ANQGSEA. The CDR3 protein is CSVVPAHTSYEQYF.

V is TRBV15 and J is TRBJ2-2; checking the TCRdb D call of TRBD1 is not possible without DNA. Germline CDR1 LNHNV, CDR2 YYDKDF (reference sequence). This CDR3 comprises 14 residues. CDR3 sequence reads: CATVPGPNTGELFF.

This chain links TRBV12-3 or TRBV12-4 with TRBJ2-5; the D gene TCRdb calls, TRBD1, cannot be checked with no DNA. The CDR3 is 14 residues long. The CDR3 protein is CASSPGPLEETQYF.

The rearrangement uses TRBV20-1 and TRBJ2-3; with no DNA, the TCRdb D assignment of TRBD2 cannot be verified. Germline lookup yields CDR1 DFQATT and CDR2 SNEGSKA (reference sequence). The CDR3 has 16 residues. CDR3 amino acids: CSARPDFATSTDTQYF.

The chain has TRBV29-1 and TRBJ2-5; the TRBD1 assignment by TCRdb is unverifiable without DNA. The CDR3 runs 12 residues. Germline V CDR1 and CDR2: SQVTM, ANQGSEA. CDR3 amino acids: CSVLRQGETQYF.

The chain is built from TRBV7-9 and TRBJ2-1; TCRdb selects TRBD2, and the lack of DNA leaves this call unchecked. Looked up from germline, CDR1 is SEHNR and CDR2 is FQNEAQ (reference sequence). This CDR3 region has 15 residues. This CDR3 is CASSLEGLLGNEQFF.

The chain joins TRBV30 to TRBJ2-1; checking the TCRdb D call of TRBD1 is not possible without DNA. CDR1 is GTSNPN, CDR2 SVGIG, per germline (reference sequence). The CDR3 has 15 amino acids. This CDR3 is CASTPGAGPYNEQFF.

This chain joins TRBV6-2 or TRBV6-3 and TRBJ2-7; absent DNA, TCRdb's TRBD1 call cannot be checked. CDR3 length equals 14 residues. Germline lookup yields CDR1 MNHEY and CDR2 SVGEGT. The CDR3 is CASTIQGVFNEQYF.

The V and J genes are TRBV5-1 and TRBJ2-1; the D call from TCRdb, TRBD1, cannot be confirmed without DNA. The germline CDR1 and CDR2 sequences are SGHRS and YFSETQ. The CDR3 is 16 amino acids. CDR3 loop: CASSSAGGSSYNEQFF.

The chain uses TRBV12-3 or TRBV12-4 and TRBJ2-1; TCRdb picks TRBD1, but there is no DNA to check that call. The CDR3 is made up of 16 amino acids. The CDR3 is CATKGHRGNSYNEQFF.

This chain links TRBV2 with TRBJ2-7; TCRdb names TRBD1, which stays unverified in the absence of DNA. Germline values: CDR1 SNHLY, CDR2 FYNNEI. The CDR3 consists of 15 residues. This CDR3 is CASSEWAAQSYEQYF.

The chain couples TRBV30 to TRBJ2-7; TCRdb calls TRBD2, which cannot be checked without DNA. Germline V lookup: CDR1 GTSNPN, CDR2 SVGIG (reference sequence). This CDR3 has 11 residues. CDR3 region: CAWSRDYEQYF.

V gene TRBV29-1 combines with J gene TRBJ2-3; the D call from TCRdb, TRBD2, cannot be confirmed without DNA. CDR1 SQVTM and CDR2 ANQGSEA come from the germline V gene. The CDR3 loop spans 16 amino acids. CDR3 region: CSVNLWTSGREDTQYF.

The CDR3 is CASSLSLTSPQETQYF. The J gene is TRBJ2-5, the V gene TRBV12-3 or TRBV12-4; absent DNA, TCRdb's TRBD2 call cannot be checked. The CDR3 is 16 amino acids.

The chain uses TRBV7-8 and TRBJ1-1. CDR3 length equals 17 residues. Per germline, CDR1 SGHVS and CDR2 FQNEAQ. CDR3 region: CASSLVAAANMNTEAFF.

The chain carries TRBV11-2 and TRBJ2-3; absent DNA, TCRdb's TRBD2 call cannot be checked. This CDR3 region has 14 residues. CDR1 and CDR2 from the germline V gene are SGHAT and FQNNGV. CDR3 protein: CASSLVPGGDTQYF.

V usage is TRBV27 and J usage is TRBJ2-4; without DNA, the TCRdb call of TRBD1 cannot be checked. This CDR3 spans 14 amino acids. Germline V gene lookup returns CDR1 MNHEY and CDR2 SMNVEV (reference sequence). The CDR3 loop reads CASHSNTGMDIQYF.

CDR3 loop: CSVDGTDNYEQYF. The rearrangement links TRBV29-1 to TRBJ2-7; TCRdb returns TRBD2, unconfirmable since there is no DNA. The CDR3 covers 13 residues. Germline V gene lookup returns CDR1 SQVTM and CDR2 ANQGSEA.

This CDR3 is CASSQERGYGSPLHF. The gene calls are TRBV28 and TRBJ1-6; the TCRdb D gene call, TRBD1, has no DNA to confirm it. CDR1 is MDHEN and CDR2 is SYDVKM in the germline V gene. The CDR3 contains 15 residues.